These 30 T cell receptor beta chains share one sample of origin, sequenced in a study of cytomegalovirus exposure and HLA in healthy donors. Amplification used 60 Vbeta primers and 13 Jbeta primers. Sequenced by immunoSEQ multiplex PCR; TCRdb stores in-frame clones only, minus some. The sample gives more than 85,000 clones, less than 70% of which show up once; 5.4% is in the top ten. The sample comprised PBMCs. All receptors come from a woman between 65 and 79 years old in good health and CMV-seropositive.

This clone was observed a few times. This rearrangement joins TRBV4-1 to TRBJ2-3; D is perhaps TRBD2 (6 bases). The CDR3 covers 15 residues. CDR1 and CDR2 (germline): MGHRA, YSYEKL. The ends were cut back, 2 bases at V and 2 bases at J, with 11 bases in the middle. This CDR3 is CASSQRRGTTDTQYF. The CDR3 bases are TGCGCCAGCAGCCAACGGAGGGGAACCACAGATACGCAGTATTTT.

The V and J genes are TRBV2 and TRBJ1-2; tentatively, D is TRBD1 (5 bases). V was clipped by 6 bases and J by 6 bases, with 14 bases between them. Germline V gene sequence: CDR1 SNHLY, CDR2 FYNNEI. This CDR3 comprises 13 residues. CDR3 sequence: CASRSQGNHGYTF. Written as DNA, the CDR3 is TGTGCCAGCAGAAGCCAGGGCAACCATGGCTACACCTTC.

The table lists this clone with a few counts. The chain has TRBV6-1 and TRBJ2-3; D ambiguous. Germline assignment: CDR1 MNHNS and CDR2 SASEGT. V was shortened by 1 base and J by 2 bases, with 10 bases between the two germline ends. The CDR3 spans 15 residues. The CDR3 reads CASSEGPHYTDTQYF. The DNA for the CDR3 is TGTGCCAGCAGTGAAGGGCCCCACTACACAGATACGCAGTATTTT.

V is TRBV30 and J is TRBJ1-1, with TRBD1 as a possible D gene (5 bases). The V end lost 3 bases, the J end lost 1 base, and 18 bases lay between the germline ends. Germline CDR1 reads GTSNPN; CDR2 reads SVGIG (reference sequence). The CDR3 spans 16 residues. The CDR3 is CAWRAVRGVTNTEAFF. CDR3 in DNA: TGTGCCTGGAGAGCGGTTCGGGGGGTTACGAACACTGAAGCTTTCTTT.

This sequence joins TRBV30 and TRBJ2-5; tentatively, D is TRBD2 (5 bases). The V gene lost 5 bases and the J gene lost 11 bases, with 15 bases spanning the gap. Germline V gene data show CDR1 as GTSNPN and CDR2 as SVGIG (reference sequence). The CDR3 consists of 11 residues. The CDR3 DNA sequence: TGTGCCTGGGGACTGACCTACGTGCAGTACTTC. It yields the protein CAWGLTYVQYF.

This chain links TRBV7-2 with TRBJ2-3; a possible D gene is TRBD1 (6 bases). The CDR3 extends over 15 amino acids. The V gene lost 5 bases and the J gene lost 0 bases, with 12 bases spanning the gap. Germline loops: CDR1 SGHTA, CDR2 FQGNSA. In nucleotides, the CDR3 is TGTGCCAGCAGCCGAGGGACACCTAGCACAGATACGCAGTATTTT. Protein: CASSRGTPSTDTQYF.

There are a few counts of this clone. The V call is TRBV9, the J call TRBJ1-6; D is possibly TRBD1 (6 bases). V dropped 3 bases and J dropped 5 bases, with 18 bases sitting between them. CDR1 and CDR2 (germline): SGDLS, YYNGEE. This CDR3 region has 17 residues. The DNA for the CDR3 is TGTGCCAGCAGCGCCCCGGGGGGGGCTTTAAATAATTCACCCCTCCACTTT. This gives the protein CASSAPGGALNNSPLHF.

This clone was seen only a few times. The chain combines TRBV7-9 with TRBJ1-2; D is possibly TRBD1 (6 bases). This CDR3 is built from 15 residues. The V gene's germline CDR1 is SEHNR and CDR2 FQNEAQ (reference sequence). Trimming removed 5 bases at V and 2 bases at J, with 15 bases between. The DNA for the CDR3 is TGTGCCAGCAGCCCCCCCCGGGACACCAACTATGGCTACACCTTC. The encoded protein is CASSPPRDTNYGYTF. Full variable domain (outside the CDR3, taken from reference TRBV7-9 and TRBJ1-2): DTGVSQNPRHKITKRGQNVTFRCDPISEHNRLYWYRQTLGQGPEFLTYFQNEAQLEKSRLLSDRFSAERPKGSFSTLEIQRTEQGDSAMYLCASSPPRDTNYGYTFGSGTRLTVV.

The sample holds a few counts of this clone. The CDR3 ends on some other residue instead of the conserved phenylalanine or tryptophan, so this is likely a read error. It is unclear where the CDR3 begins or ends on the DNA, so no DNA is shown, and the CDR3 is as TCRdb lists it. The gene calls are TRBV4-1 and TRBJ2-7; the table's D call, TRBD2, was not checked against the DNA. CDR1 is MGHRA and CDR2 is YSYEKL in the germline V gene. The CDR3 region is 14 residues in length, termini included. CDR3 protein: CASSQVAVRPSILR.

The rearrangement joins TRBV5-1 to TRBJ2-7, with 10 bases aligning to TRBD1. The length of the CDR3 is 16 residues. J was trimmed by 5 bases and V by 0 bases; bases with no gene match: 8. Germline V gene sequence: CDR1 SGHRS, CDR2 YFSETQ. CDR3: CASSLAGGTGAHEQYF. CDR3 nucleotide sequence: TGCGCCAGCAGCTTGGCCGGGGGGACAGGGGCCCACGAGCAGTACTTC.

The chain employs TRBV6-6 and TRBJ2-5; the match to TRBD1 covers 7 bases. The length of the CDR3 is 15 residues. CDR1 and CDR2 (germline): MNHNY, SVGAGI (reference sequence). Trimming removed 8 bases from V and 4 bases from J; junction bases left unmatched: 13. CDR3 DNA: TGTGCCAGCCTAAGGGGGCAGGGGCGTGTAGAGACCCAGTACTTC. This sequence encodes CASLRGQGRVETQYF.

J is TRBJ2-7 and V is TRBV7-2, with TRBD2 identical over 8 bases. The CDR3 loop spans 15 amino acids. CDR1 and CDR2 (germline): SGHTA, FQGNSA. V shed 3 bases and J 3 bases; nucleotides not matched to a gene: 7. The CDR3 DNA reads as TGTGCCAGCAGCTTCCTAGCGGGTCAGGGCTACGAGCAGTACTTC. Its protein is CASSFLAGQGYEQYF.

The chain uses TRBV7-6 and TRBJ2-5, with D tentatively TRBD2 (7 bases). CDR1 is SGHVS and CDR2 is FNYEAQ in the germline V gene. Trimming removed 1 base from V and 5 bases from J, with 14 bases in between. CDR3 length: 15 amino acids. The CDR3 nucleotides read TGTGCCAGCAGCTTAGAGGAGGGGGGGTCCGAGACCCAGTACTTC. Encoded protein: CASSLEEGGSETQYF.

The chain joins TRBV4-1 to TRBJ2-7, with 12 bases aligning to TRBD2. The CDR3 is 20 amino acids. CDR1 and CDR2 (germline): MGHRA, YSYEKL. V trimming: 0 bases; J trimming: 2 bases; junction bases outside the gene matches: 14. In DNA, the CDR3 is TGCGCCAGCAGCCAAGAATTAGGCACTAGCGGGGGGCCCGTCCCCTACGAGCAGTACTTC. Protein: CASSQELGTSGGPVPYEQYF.

This chain links TRBV5-6 with TRBJ1-4; TRBD1 matches at 8 bases. This CDR3 is 18 amino acids long. Per germline, CDR1 SGHDT and CDR2 YYEEEE. Trimming removed 2 bases from V and 0 bases from J; junction bases left unmatched: 9. CDR3 coding DNA: TGTGCCAGCAGCTTTTCTCCGGGACAGGTATCAACTAATGAAAAACTGTTTTTT. Translated: CASSFSPGQVSTNEKLFF.

J is TRBJ1-3 and V is TRBV7-8; the D gene is possibly TRBD1 (5 bases). This CDR3 has 15 amino acids. V was pared by 0 bases and J by 2 bases, with 8 bases between. In germline, CDR1 is SGHVS, CDR2 FQNEAQ. This CDR3 is CASSLAFRAGNTIYF. As DNA, the CDR3 is TGTGCCAGCAGCTTAGCTTTCAGGGCTGGAAACACCATATATTTT. The full variable domain, with the rest looked up from reference TRBV7-8 and TRBJ1-3, is GAGVSQSPRYKVAKRGQDVALRCDPISGHVSLFWYQQALGQGPEFLTYFQNEAQLDKSGLPSDRFFAERPEGSVSTLKIQRTQQEDSAVYLCASSLAFRAGNTIYFGEGSWLTVV.

The chain is built from TRBV7-2 and TRBJ1-5; tentative D call: TRBD1 (5 bases). Germline V gene data show CDR1 as SGHTA and CDR2 as FQGNSA. Trimming stripped 8 bases from V and 4 bases from J, with 18 bases between. CDR3 size: 15 residues. The CDR3 nucleotides read TGTGCCAGCCACGCATCGCAGGGCTCTAATCAGCCCCAGCATTTT. Amino acids: CASHASQGSNQPQHF.

This clone was seen a few times. The chain couples TRBV4-1 to TRBJ2-2, with TRBD1 as a possible D gene (5 bases). V lost 3 bases, J lost 4 bases, and 15 bases lay in between. The germline V gene encodes CDR1 MGHRA and CDR2 YSYEKL. The CDR3 loop spans 16 amino acids. CDR3 nucleotide sequence: TGCGCCAGCAGCCATCTCGGCCGTACAGGCACCGGGGAGCTGTTTTTT. As protein: CASSHLGRTGTGELFF.

The genes are TRBV18 and TRBJ2-5, with TRBD1 matching 7 bases. Germline CDR1 and CDR2: KGHSH and LQKENI. Trimming took 4 bases from V and 4 from J; bases not matched to a gene: 3. CDR3 length equals 13 residues. CDR3 DNA: TGTGCCAGCTCACGGGACAGTGGAGAGACCCAGTACTTC. It yields the protein CASSRDSGETQYF. The entire variable domain, with the rest obtained from reference TRBV18 and TRBJ2-5, is as follows: NAGVMQNPRHLVRRRGQEARLRCSPMKGHSHVYWYRQLPEEGLKFMVYLQKENIIDESGMPKERFSAEFPKEGPSILRIQQVVRGDSAAYFCASSRDSGETQYFGPGTRLLVL.

J is TRBJ2-7 and V is TRBV19; TRBD1 matches 9 bases. V shed 4 bases, J shed 2 bases, and the junction held 6 bases outside the gene matches. CDR1 and CDR2 from the germline V gene are LNHDA and SQIVND (reference sequence). There are 15 residues in the CDR3. CDR3 in DNA: TGTGCCAGTAGTACTGGGACAGGGAGCCCCTACGAGCAGTACTTC. Translation: CASSTGTGSPYEQYF. Supplemented by reference TRBV19 and TRBJ2-7, the full variable domain reads DGGITQSPKYLFRKEGQNVTLSCEQNLNHDAMYWYRQDPGQGLRLIYYSQIVNDFQKGDIAEGYSVSREKKESFPLTVTSAQKNPTAFYLCASSTGTGSPYEQYFGPGTRLTVT.

In its sample, this clone was seen a few times. The J gene is TRBJ2-1, the V gene TRBV5-6; 7 bases line up with TRBD1. The germline gives CDR1 SGHDT, CDR2 YYEEEE. The CDR3 contains 17 residues. The V and J ends lost 3 bases and 2 bases, in that order; junction bases with no gene match: 11. The CDR3 loop reads CASSWTQGGIAYNEQFF. CDR3 bases: TGTGCCAGCAGCTGGACCCAAGGGGGCATCGCCTACAATGAGCAGTTCTTC.

The chain uses TRBV4-1 and TRBJ2-2; 7 nucleotides match TRBD2. The CDR3 loop spans 17 amino acids. In germline, CDR1 is MGHRA, CDR2 YSYEKL. J lost 6 bases, V lost 0 bases, and 10 bases had no gene match. CDR3 protein: CASSQDLGNSGAGELFF. CDR3 sequence (DNA): TGCGCCAGCAGCCAAGATCTCGGGAACAGCGGGGCCGGGGAGCTGTTTTTT.

This sequence joins TRBV9 and TRBJ1-1; no reliable D call. The CDR3 runs to 13 residues. The V gene lost 1 base and the J gene lost 1 base, with 5 bases spanning the gap. Germline CDR1 SGDLS, CDR2 YYNGEE. CDR3 sequence (DNA): TGTGCCAGCAGCGTACTAGAGAACACTGAAGCTTTCTTT. Its translation is CASSVLENTEAFF.

The chain carries TRBV6-5 and TRBJ2-7; 12 bases map to TRBD2. This CDR3 contains 13 residues. The germline CDR1 and CDR2 sequences are MNHEY and SVGAGI. The junction had 3 bases not matched to a gene; V was cut back by 10 bases and J by 2 bases. CDR3 amino acids: CATRLAGAYEQYF. CDR3 in DNA: TGTGCCACCAGACTAGCGGGGGCCTACGAGCAGTACTTC.

This rearrangement joins TRBV29-1 to TRBJ2-1; D is possibly TRBD1 (5 bases). The V end was cut by 4 bases, the J end by 8 bases, with 18 bases between. Per germline, CDR1 SQVTM and CDR2 ANQGSEA. The CDR3 is 14 amino acids. In DNA form, the CDR3 reads TGCAGCGTTGGCCAGGGTAGGAACACCGATGAGCAGTTCTTC. This translates into CSVGQGRNTDEQFF.

The CDR3 loop is CAISGTGGTGELFF. The CDR3 DNA reads as TGTGCCATCAGTGGGACAGGGGGGACCGGGGAGCTGTTTTTT. The J gene is TRBJ2-2, the V gene TRBV10-3, with 10 bases matching TRBD1. Germline values: CDR1 ENHRY, CDR2 SYGVKD. The V and J ends lost 4 bases and 5 bases, in that order; junction bases with no gene match: 1. The CDR3 runs 14 residues.

The chain is built from TRBV7-8 and TRBJ1-2; 8 positions match TRBD1. This CDR3 is 16 amino acids long. After removal of 5 bases from V and 4 bases from J, the junction contained 12 bases not matched to a gene. Looked up from germline, CDR1 is SGHVS and CDR2 is FQNEAQ. The chain's CDR3 is CASSVGTGQALYGYTF. In nucleotides, the CDR3 is TGTGCCAGCAGCGTGGGTACGGGACAGGCCCTCTATGGCTACACCTTC.

J is TRBJ2-5 and V is TRBV6-1; 9 positions match TRBD2. The J call is doubtful: the DNA matches TRBJ2-7 better. CDR1 is MNHNS and CDR2 is SASEGT in the germline V gene. The CDR3 length is 15 residues. For the CDR3, the DNA is TGTGCCAGCAGTCCTGCTAGCGGGGTTTCCTACGAGCAGTACTTC. Its translation: CASSPASGVSYEQYF.

The chain joins TRBV30 to TRBJ2-1; D is unclear. The CDR3 is 14 residues long. Trimming removed 1 base at V and 6 bases at J, with 13 bases between. Germline loops: CDR1 GTSNPN, CDR2 SVGIG (reference sequence). The CDR3 nucleotides are TGTGCCTGGAGTGGAGCACCTTTGATCAATGAGCAGTTCTTC. Its protein is CAWSGAPLINEQFF.

This clone was seen a few times. The J gene is TRBJ1-5, the V gene TRBV10-3; the match to TRBD1 covers 8 bases. This CDR3 region has 15 residues. CDR1 ENHRY and CDR2 SYGVKD come from the germline V gene. The V and J ends lost 2 bases and 7 bases, in that order; junction bases with no gene match: 7. In DNA, the CDR3 is TGTGCCATCAGTGAGACGGCAGGGGGCGGCCAGCCCCAGCATTTT. This gives the protein CAISETAGGGQPQHF.